This TCR beta chain was captured by sequencing in a study of identical twins. A single record per CDR3 protein comes from TCRdb applying MiXCR to the 5' RACE reads. The sample lists around 1.7 million distinct CDR3 sequences, about 31% seen once, with 0.25% to 0.3% in the top ten. The study's findings and limits: Those out-of-frame alpha sequences shared by twins showed an excess of low generation probability. Invariant MAIT and iNKT cells could partly confound zero-insertion analyses. While abundant cord blood beta clonotypes carried fewer insertions, memory repertoires showed no such pattern.

On this clonotype: No antigen is known for it.

The CDR3 has 14 residues. Germline V gene lookup returns CDR1 MNHEY and CDR2 SMNVEV (reference sequence). V was pared by 8 bases and J by 7 bases, with 21 bases between. The sequenced sample was cord blood. J is TRBJ2-7 and V is TRBV27, with D possibly matching TRBD1 (6 bases). This sequence originates from a newborn girl in good health. The CDR3 spells CASSDRGLGNEQYF. CDR3 in DNA: TGTGCCAGCTCGGACAGAGGCTTGGGCAATGAGCAGTACTTC.